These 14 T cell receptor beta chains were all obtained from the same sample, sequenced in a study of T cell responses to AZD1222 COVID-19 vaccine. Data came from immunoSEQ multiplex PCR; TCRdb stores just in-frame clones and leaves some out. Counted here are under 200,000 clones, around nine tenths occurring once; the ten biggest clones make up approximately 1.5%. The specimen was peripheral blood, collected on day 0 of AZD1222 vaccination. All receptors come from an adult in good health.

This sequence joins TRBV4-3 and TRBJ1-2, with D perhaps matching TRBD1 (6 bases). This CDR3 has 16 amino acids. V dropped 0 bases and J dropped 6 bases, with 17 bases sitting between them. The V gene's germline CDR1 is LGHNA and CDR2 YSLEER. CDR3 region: CASSQDMRTGFDGYTF. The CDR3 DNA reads TGCGCCAGCAGCCAAGATATGCGAACAGGGTTCGATGGCTACACCTTC.

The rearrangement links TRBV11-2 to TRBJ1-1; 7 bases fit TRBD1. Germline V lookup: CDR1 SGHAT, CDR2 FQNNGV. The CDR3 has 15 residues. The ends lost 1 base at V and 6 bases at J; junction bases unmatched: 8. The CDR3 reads CASSLGAGQQSEAFF. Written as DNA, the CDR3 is TGTGCCAGCAGCTTAGGCGCGGGACAGCAGTCTGAAGCTTTCTTT.

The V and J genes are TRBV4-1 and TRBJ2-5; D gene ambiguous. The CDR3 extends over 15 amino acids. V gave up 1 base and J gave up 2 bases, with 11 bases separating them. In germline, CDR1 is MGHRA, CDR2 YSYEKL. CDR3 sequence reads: CASSQVGFAQETQYF. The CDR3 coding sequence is TGCGCCAGCAGCCAAGTAGGTTTCGCACAAGAGACCCAGTACTTC.

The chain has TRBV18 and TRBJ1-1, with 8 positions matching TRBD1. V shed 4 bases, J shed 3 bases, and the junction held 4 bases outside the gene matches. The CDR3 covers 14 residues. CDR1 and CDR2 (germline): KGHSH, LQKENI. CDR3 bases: TGTGCCAGCTCACTACAGGGGGTGGACACTGAAGCTTTCTTT. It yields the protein CASSLQGVDTEAFF.

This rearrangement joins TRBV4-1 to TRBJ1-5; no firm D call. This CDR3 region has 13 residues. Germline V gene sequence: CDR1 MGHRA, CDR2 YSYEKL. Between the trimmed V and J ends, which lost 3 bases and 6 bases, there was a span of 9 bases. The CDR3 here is CASSQTIPQPQHF. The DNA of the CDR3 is TGCGCCAGCAGCCAGACCATCCCTCAGCCCCAGCATTTT.

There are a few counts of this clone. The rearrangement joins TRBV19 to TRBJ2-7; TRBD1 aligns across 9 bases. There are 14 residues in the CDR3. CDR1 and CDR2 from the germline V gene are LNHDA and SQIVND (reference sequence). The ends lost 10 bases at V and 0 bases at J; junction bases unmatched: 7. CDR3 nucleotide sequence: TGTGCCACCCGACAGGGGGATAGCTCCTACGAGCAGTACTTC. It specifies CATRQGDSSYEQYF.

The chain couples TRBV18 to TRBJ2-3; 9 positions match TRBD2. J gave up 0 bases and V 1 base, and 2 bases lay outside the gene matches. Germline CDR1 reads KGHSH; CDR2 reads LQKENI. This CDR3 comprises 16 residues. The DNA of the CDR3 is TGTGCCAGCTCACCACGGCTAGCGGGGAGCACAGATACGCAGTATTTT. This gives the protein CASSPRLAGSTDTQYF.

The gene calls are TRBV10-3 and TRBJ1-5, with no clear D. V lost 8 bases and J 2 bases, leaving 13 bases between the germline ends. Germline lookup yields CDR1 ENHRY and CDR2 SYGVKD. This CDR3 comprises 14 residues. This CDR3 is CAISRSWGNQPQHF. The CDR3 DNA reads TGTGCCATCTCAAGAAGTTGGGGCAATCAGCCCCAGCATTTT.

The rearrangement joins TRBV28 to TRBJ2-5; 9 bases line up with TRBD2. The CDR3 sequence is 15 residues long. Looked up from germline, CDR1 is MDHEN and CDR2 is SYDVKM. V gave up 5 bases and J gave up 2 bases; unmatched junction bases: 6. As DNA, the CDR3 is TGTGCCAGCAGTCGTCTTAGCGGGGGACAAGAGACCCAGTACTTC. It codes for CASSRLSGGQETQYF. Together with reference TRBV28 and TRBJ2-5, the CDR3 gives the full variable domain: DVKVTQSSRYLVKRTGEKVFLECVQDMDHENMFWYRQDPGLGLRLIYFSYDVKMKEKGDIPEGYSVSREKKERFSLILESASTNQTSMYLCASSRLSGGQETQYFGPGTRLLVL.

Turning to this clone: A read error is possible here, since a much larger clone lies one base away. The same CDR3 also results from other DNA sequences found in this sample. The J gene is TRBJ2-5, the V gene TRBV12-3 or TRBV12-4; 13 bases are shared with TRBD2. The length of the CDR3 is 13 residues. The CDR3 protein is CASSRGGTSGVHF. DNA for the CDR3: TGTGCCAGCAGTCGAGGAGGGACTAGCGGGGTTCACTTC.

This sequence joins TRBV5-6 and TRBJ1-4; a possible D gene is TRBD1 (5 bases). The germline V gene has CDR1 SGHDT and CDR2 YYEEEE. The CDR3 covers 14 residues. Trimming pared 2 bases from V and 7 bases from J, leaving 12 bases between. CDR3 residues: CASSLRQGGEKLFF. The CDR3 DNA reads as TGTGCCAGCAGCTTACGGCAGGGAGGTGAAAAACTGTTTTTT.

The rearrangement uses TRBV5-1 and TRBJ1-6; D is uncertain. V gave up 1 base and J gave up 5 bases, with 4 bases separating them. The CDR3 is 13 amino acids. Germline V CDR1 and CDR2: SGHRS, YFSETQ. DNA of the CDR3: TGCGCCAGCAGCTTGTCGGATAATTCACCCCTCCACTTT. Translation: CASSLSDNSPLHF.

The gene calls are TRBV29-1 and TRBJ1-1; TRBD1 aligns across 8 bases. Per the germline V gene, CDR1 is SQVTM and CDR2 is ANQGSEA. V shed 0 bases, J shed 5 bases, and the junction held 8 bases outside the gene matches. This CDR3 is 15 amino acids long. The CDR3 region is CSVEERGRGRTEAFF. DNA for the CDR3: TGCAGCGTTGAAGAAAGGGGCAGGGGGCGAACTGAAGCTTTCTTT.

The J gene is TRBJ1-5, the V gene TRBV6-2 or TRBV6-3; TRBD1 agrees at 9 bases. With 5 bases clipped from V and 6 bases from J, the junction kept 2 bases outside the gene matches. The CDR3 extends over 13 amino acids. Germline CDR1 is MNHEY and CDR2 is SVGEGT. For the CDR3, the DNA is TGTGCCAGCAGTCGACAGGGGGGTCAGCCCCAGCATTTT. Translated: CASSRQGGQPQHF.